Listed here are 32 T cell receptor beta chains from one sample, sequenced in a study of blood T cell repertoires in COVID-19. The repertoire was sequenced with immunoSEQ multiplex PCR; TCRdb's copy has only in-frame clones and lacks some. The sample carries 60,000 or so clones, roughly 87% recorded once. The sample taken for sequencing was peripheral blood. All receptors derive from a human donor with acute or convalescent COVID-19. The donor label of this sample is uncertain.

The chain joins TRBV5-1 to TRBJ1-1; TRBD1 aligns across 8 bases. Germline-derived CDR1 and CDR2 are SGHRS and YFSETQ. This CDR3 has 14 residues. The junction had 6 bases not matched to a gene; V was cut back by 3 bases and J by 5 bases. CDR3 sequence reads: CASSSSRGQTEAFF. The CDR3 nucleotides are TGCGCCAGCAGCTCATCCAGGGGGCAGACTGAAGCTTTCTTT. Combining the CDR3 with reference TRBV5-1 and TRBJ1-1 gives the whole variable domain KAGVTQTPRYLIKTRGQQVTLSCSPISGHRSVSWYQQTPGQGLQFLFEYFSETQRNKGNFPGRFSGRQFSNSRSEMNVSTLELGDSALYLCASSSSRGQTEAFFGQGTRLTVV.

There are a few counts of this clone. This chain links TRBV13 with TRBJ1-6; 7 bases fit TRBD1. CDR1 PRHDT and CDR2 FYEKMQ come from the germline V gene (reference sequence). This CDR3 is built from 15 residues. V trimming: 0 bases; J trimming: 5 bases; junction bases outside the gene matches: 1. CDR3 sequence: CASSLGDRNNSPLHF. The CDR3 region has the DNA TGTGCCAGCAGCTTAGGGGACAGGAATAATTCACCCCTCCACTTT.

The genes are TRBV5-5 and TRBJ1-2; 9 nucleotides line up with TRBD1. Per the germline V gene, CDR1 is SGHKS and CDR2 is YYEKEE (reference sequence). V lost 0 bases and J lost 6; bases outside the gene matches: 9. CDR3 length equals 16 residues. The DNA for the CDR3 is TGTGCCAGCAGCTTGGCGGGACAGGGTAGAACAGATGGCTACACCTTC. It translates to CASSLAGQGRTDGYTF.

This chain uses TRBV6-4 with TRBJ2-6, with D perhaps matching TRBD2 (6 bases). The CDR3 totals 16 residues. CDR1 MRHNA and CDR2 SNTAGT come from the germline V gene. The V and J ends lost 0 bases and 4 bases respectively, with 10 bases between them. The CDR3 reads CASSDSSGVGANVLTF. DNA for the CDR3: TGTGCCAGCAGTGACTCGTCGGGGGTCGGGGCCAACGTCCTGACTTTC.

The rearrangement links TRBV5-5 to TRBJ2-3; TRBD1 agrees at 8 bases. The CDR3 runs 14 residues. Trimming at V came to 3 bases and at J to 4 bases, leaving 4 bases not matched to a gene. Germline CDR1 is SGHKS and CDR2 is YYEKEE (reference sequence). The CDR3 sequence: CASSSTGAADTQYF. The CDR3 nucleotides read TGTGCCAGCAGCTCGACAGGGGCCGCAGATACGCAGTATTTT.

This chain uses TRBV7-9 with TRBJ2-1, with 11 bases fitting TRBD2. This CDR3 comprises 18 residues. In germline, CDR1 is SEHNR, CDR2 FQNEAQ (reference sequence). Unmatched junction bases numbered 15, after V lost 5 bases and J lost 6 bases. The CDR3 reads CASSPQRSGGALGNEQFF. CDR3 bases: TGTGCCAGCAGCCCCCAGCGTAGCGGGGGGGCGTTAGGCAATGAGCAGTTCTTC. The full variable domain, with the rest looked up from reference TRBV7-9 and TRBJ2-1, is DTGVSQNPRHKITKRGQNVTFRCDPISEHNRLYWYRQTLGQGPEFLTYFQNEAQLEKSRLLSDRFSAERPKGSFSTLEIQRTEQGDSAMYLCASSPQRSGGALGNEQFFGPGTRLTVL.

The chain recombines TRBV6-6 with TRBJ2-7, with D possibly TRBD1 on 6 matching bases. The CDR3 length is 14 residues. The germline V and J ends were trimmed by 2 bases and 5 bases, with 13 bases remaining between them. The germline V gene encodes CDR1 MNHNY and CDR2 SVGAGI (reference sequence). The chain's CDR3 is CASSYEGVRHEQYF. The CDR3 DNA is TGTGCCAGCAGTTACGAGGGGGTGCGCCACGAGCAGTACTTC.

The rearrangement uses TRBV2 and TRBJ2-1, with a weak D call TRBD2 (5 bases). The CDR3 is made up of 16 amino acids. The ends were cut back, 6 bases at V and 7 bases at J, with 22 bases in the middle. The germline V gene encodes CDR1 SNHLY and CDR2 FYNNEI. The CDR3 is CASRITAERAGNEQFF. The DNA for the CDR3 is TGTGCCAGCAGAATAACAGCGGAACGGGCGGGTAATGAGCAGTTCTTC. Drawing the rest from reference TRBV2 and TRBJ2-1, the complete variable domain is EPEVTQTPSHQVTQMGQEVILRCVPISNHLYFYWYRQILGQKVEFLVSFYNNEISEKSEIFDDQFSVERPDGSNFTLKIRSTKLEDSAMYFCASRITAERAGNEQFFGPGTRLTVL.

The chain recombines TRBV3-1 (or the pseudogene TRBV3-2) with TRBJ1-6, with D hard to call. Between the trimmed V and J ends, which lost 3 bases and 16 bases, there was a span of 13 bases. Germline lookup yields CDR1 LGHDT and CDR2 YNNKEL (reference sequence). This CDR3 spans 12 amino acids. CDR3 loop: CASSQTQEKLHF. In nucleotides, the CDR3 is TGTGCCAGCAGCCAGACACAAGAAAAACTCCACTTT.

The J gene is TRBJ2-3, the V gene TRBV28, with 7 bases lining up with TRBD2. V trimming: 2 bases; J trimming: 3 bases; junction bases outside the gene matches: 5. Germline loops: CDR1 MDHEN, CDR2 SYDVKM. The CDR3 spans 15 residues. Here the CDR3 reads CASSLAGEGTDTQYF. For the CDR3, the DNA is TGTGCCAGCAGTTTAGCGGGAGAAGGGACAGATACGCAGTATTTT.

V usage is TRBV7-2 and J usage is TRBJ2-3; weak D call: TRBD2 (6 bases). The CDR3 spans 17 residues. Germline V gives CDR1 SGHTA, CDR2 FQGNSA. With 4 bases removed from V and 3 bases from J, the gap between germline ends came to 20 bases. The chain's CDR3 is CASSSRGGVLATDTQYF. For the CDR3, the DNA is TGTGCCAGCAGCTCCCGGGGTGGGGTCCTAGCGACAGATACGCAGTATTTT.

This sequence joins TRBV15 and TRBJ2-5; 10 positions agree with TRBD2. J lost 3 bases, V lost 0 bases, and 10 bases had no gene match. Germline V gene data show CDR1 as LNHNV and CDR2 as YYDKDF (reference sequence). The length of the CDR3 is 18 residues. The CDR3 reads CATSRDPMGTSAKETQYF. DNA of the CDR3: TGTGCCACCAGCAGAGACCCCATGGGGACTAGCGCTAAAGAGACCCAGTACTTC. Full variable domain (missing parts from reference TRBV15 and TRBJ2-5): DAMVIQNPRYQVTQFGKPVTLSCSQTLNHNVMYWYQQKSSQAPKLLFHYYDKDFNNEADTPDNFQSRRPNTSFCFLDIRSPGLGDTAMYLCATSRDPMGTSAKETQYFGPGTRLLVL.

This clone was detected only a few times. This chain links TRBV28 with TRBJ1-5; 8 nucleotides agree with TRBD1. With V trimmed by 10 bases and J by 0 bases, 11 bases remained unmatched. CDR3 length: 16 amino acids. Per the germline V gene, CDR1 is MDHEN and CDR2 is SYDVKM. CDR3 bases: TGTGCCACCAGGGACAGGCGGGCATATAGCAATCAGCCCCAGCATTTT. Translating it yields CATRDRRAYSNQPQHF.

The V call is TRBV10-3, the J call TRBJ2-1; 16 bases are a match to TRBD2. The CDR3 length is 18 residues. Per germline, CDR1 ENHRY and CDR2 SYGVKD. Trimming at V came to 6 bases and at J to 0 bases, leaving 5 bases not matched to a gene. The CDR3 reads CAIRKGLAGGSSYNEQFF. The CDR3 nucleotides read TGTGCCATCAGGAAGGGACTAGCGGGGGGGAGCTCCTACAATGAGCAGTTCTTC.

The J gene is TRBJ2-5, the V gene TRBV7-3; TRBD2 matches at 11 bases. This CDR3 has 16 amino acids. Trimming at V came to 0 bases and at J to 4 bases, leaving 4 bases not matched to a gene. Looked up from germline, CDR1 is SGHTA and CDR2 is FQGTGA. CDR3 DNA sequence: TGTGCCAGCAGCTTAACTAGCGGGAGGGCCGGAGAGACCCAGTACTTC. Translation: CASSLTSGRAGETQYF. Full variable domain (remainder filled in from reference TRBV7-3 and TRBJ2-5): GAGVSQTPSNKVTEKGKYVELRCDPISGHTALYWYRQSLGQGPEFLIYFQGTGAADDSGLPNDRFFAVRPEGSVSTLKIQRTERGDSAVYLCASSLTSGRAGETQYFGPGTRLLVL.

The rearrangement joins TRBV6-4 to TRBJ1-6; D remains ambiguous. CDR1 is MRHNA, CDR2 SNTAGT, per germline. The V gene lost 0 bases and the J gene lost 9 bases, with 18 bases spanning the gap. The CDR3 runs to 17 residues. This CDR3 reads CASSDSGRRIWGSPLHF. The CDR3 DNA follows: TGTGCCAGCAGTGACTCTGGCAGGAGGATTTGGGGTTCACCCCTCCACTTT.

This clone came up once. This chain links TRBV10-1 with TRBJ2-2, with D hard to call. V was shortened by 6 bases and J by 1 base, with 6 bases between the two germline ends. The CDR3 runs to 13 residues. Germline CDR1 and CDR2: WNHNN and SYGVQD (reference sequence). Here the CDR3 DNA reads TGCGCCAGCAGCTCAGGGAACACCGGGGAGCTGTTTTTT. Translation gives CASSSGNTGELFF.

Here the CDR3 reads CATQGFGYEQYF. The CDR3 DNA reads TGTGCCACCCAGGGGTTTGGCTACGAGCAGTACTTC. V usage is TRBV19 and J usage is TRBJ2-7; the D gene is possibly TRBD1 (6 bases). This CDR3 is built from 12 residues. CDR1 is LNHDA and CDR2 is SQIVND in the germline V gene (reference sequence). V was clipped by 10 bases and J by 3 bases, with 13 bases between them.

The chain carries TRBV3-1 (or the pseudogene TRBV3-2) and TRBJ1-1; no clear D. Trimming shortened V by 6 bases and J by 3 bases, and 14 bases separated the two germline ends. This CDR3 is built from 14 residues. Germline CDR1 and CDR2: LGHDT and YNNKEL (reference sequence). The CDR3 DNA reads TGTGCCAGCAGGGCGCAAGAGACTCACACTGAAGCTTTCTTT. It encodes CASRAQETHTEAFF.

The chain is built from TRBV19 and TRBJ2-5, with D maybe TRBD1 (6 bases). CDR3 length: 14 residues. CDR1 LNHDA and CDR2 SQIVND come from the germline V gene (reference sequence). The V gene lost 4 bases and the J gene lost 4 bases, with 13 bases spanning the gap. The CDR3 is CASSKQGPPETQYF. The CDR3 bases are TGTGCCAGTAGTAAACAGGGCCCCCCAGAGACCCAGTACTTC.

This chain links TRBV6-2 or TRBV6-3 with TRBJ1-3, with D uncertain. This CDR3 spans 17 amino acids. V lost 0 bases to trimming and J lost 4 bases, with 16 bases between them. CDR1 is MNHEY, CDR2 SVGEGT, per germline. The chain's CDR3 is CASSYSRGRQWGNTIYF. The CDR3 DNA is TGTGCCAGCAGTTACTCGAGAGGTCGTCAGTGGGGAAACACCATATATTTT.

The chain links TRBV10-3 to TRBJ1-1; unclear D gene. CDR3 length: 13 amino acids. Germline lookup yields CDR1 ENHRY and CDR2 SYGVKD. Trimming stripped 5 bases from V and 8 bases from J, with 15 bases between. CDR3 loop: CAISITGSREAFF. The CDR3 coding sequence is TGTGCCATCAGTATCACCGGGTCGAGGGAAGCTTTCTTT.

This chain joins TRBV29-1 and TRBJ2-3; TRBD2 might be the D (6 bases). CDR3 length: 16 residues. CDR1 and CDR2 (germline): SQVTM, ANQGSEA. V lost 0 bases and J 1 base, leaving 14 bases between the germline ends. In DNA form, the CDR3 reads TGCAGCGTTGAAGATAGCGGCAGGGTGGGCACAGATACGCAGTATTTT. It specifies CSVEDSGRVGTDTQYF.

The count of this clone is one. The chain combines TRBV6-1 with TRBJ2-1, with 13 bases identical to TRBD2. Unmatched junction bases numbered 6, after V lost 3 bases and J lost 4 bases. The CDR3 runs 17 residues. Germline V gives CDR1 MNHNS, CDR2 SASEGT. The CDR3 region is CASSDLGTSGIYNEQFF. In DNA form, the CDR3 reads TGTGCCAGCAGTGATTTAGGGACTAGCGGGATATACAATGAGCAGTTCTTC.

The chain uses TRBV14 and TRBJ2-3; a weak D match, TRBD2 (5 bases). The CDR3 runs to 14 residues. CDR1 and CDR2 from the germline V gene are SGHDN and FVKESK. The V and J ends lost 4 bases and 2 bases respectively, with 10 bases between them. The CDR3 DNA follows: TGTGCCAGCAGCCTCAAGCGGTACACAGATACGCAGTATTTT. This encodes CASSLKRYTDTQYF.

This chain uses TRBV10-1 with TRBJ2-4; D assignment may be TRBD1 or TRBD2 (5 bases each). Looked up from germline, CDR1 is WNHNN and CDR2 is SYGVQD (reference sequence). CDR3 length equals 14 residues. V lost 4 bases and J 3 bases, leaving 10 bases between the germline ends. In DNA, the CDR3 is TGCGCCAGCAGTGTGTCAGGGAGCAAAAACATTCAGTACTTC. Translated: CASSVSGSKNIQYF.

The gene calls are TRBV3-1 (or the pseudogene TRBV3-2) and TRBJ2-7; D possibly corresponds to TRBD2 (6 bases). This CDR3 contains 15 residues. Germline V lookup: CDR1 LGHDT, CDR2 YNNKEL (reference sequence). V was clipped by 5 bases and J by 0 bases, with 14 bases between them. Here the CDR3 reads CASSSPGGNSYEQYF. The CDR3 bases are TGTGCCAGCAGCTCCCCCGGCGGGAACTCCTACGAGCAGTACTTC.

The chain links TRBV10-3 to TRBJ2-2; D not certain. Looked up from germline, CDR1 is ENHRY and CDR2 is SYGVKD. The CDR3 is 12 amino acids. Trimming stripped 2 bases from V and 8 bases from J, with 6 bases between. The CDR3 protein is CAISELPGELFF. For the CDR3, the DNA is TGTGCCATCAGTGAGCTCCCTGGGGAGCTGTTTTTT.

This sequence joins TRBV5-1 and TRBJ1-3; no reliable D call. The CDR3 has 17 residues. Trimming stripped 4 bases from V and 2 bases from J, with 19 bases between. Per the germline V gene, CDR1 is SGHRS and CDR2 is YFSETQ. CDR3 DNA sequence: TGCGCCAGCAGCCTGGAGGTTGCGGGAGGAACTGGAAACACCATATATTTT. This encodes CASSLEVAGGTGNTIYF.

The V gene is TRBV6-7, the J gene TRBJ2-7; D remains ambiguous. TRBV6-7 has ORF status, its function being uncertain. The V end was cut by 5 bases, the J end by 5 bases, with 10 bases between. The CDR3 sequence is 12 residues long. CDR3 sequence: CASSRLWNEQYF. The CDR3 DNA follows: TGTGCCAGCAGTAGACTTTGGAACGAGCAGTACTTC.

The chain combines TRBV30 with TRBJ1-4; 7 nucleotides match TRBD1. This CDR3 spans 14 amino acids. V trimming: 2 bases; J trimming: 0 bases; junction bases outside the gene matches: 0. Looked up from germline, CDR1 is GTSNPN and CDR2 is SVGIG (reference sequence). In nucleotides, the CDR3 is TGTGCCTGGAGTCAGGGGGCAACTAATGAAAAACTGTTTTTT. This codes for CAWSQGATNEKLFF.

V usage is TRBV6-1 and J usage is TRBJ2-7; D is uncertain. V gave up 2 bases and J gave up 6 bases, with 11 bases separating them. The CDR3 extends over 13 amino acids. Per germline, CDR1 MNHNS and CDR2 SASEGT. The CDR3: CASSEIVVSEQYV. CDR3 bases: TGTGCCAGCAGTGAAATAGTAGTATCCGAGCAGTACGTC.